The 10 T cell receptor beta chains reported below all come from one sample, sequenced in a study of blood T cell repertoires in COVID-19. Assay used: immunoSEQ multiplex PCR; TCRdb lists only in-frame clones, some missing. The sample includes about 99,000 clones, more than 85% of them seen just once. The sequenced sample was peripheral blood. The receptors shown here come from a human donor in a cohort sampled during active COVID-19.

This chain connects TRBV28 to TRBJ2-7; 10 bases agree with TRBD1. Losses at the gene ends were 3 bases for V and 4 bases for J; bases not matched to a gene: 9. Looked up from germline, CDR1 is MDHEN and CDR2 is SYDVKM. CDR3 size: 16 residues. CDR3 residues: CASSFGGGQGLYEQYF. The CDR3 nucleotides read TGTGCCAGCAGTTTTGGAGGGGGACAGGGGCTATACGAGCAGTACTTC.

The chain combines TRBV30 with TRBJ2-5; perhaps TRBD2 as D (5 bases). Per the germline V gene, CDR1 is GTSNPN and CDR2 is SVGIG (reference sequence). Trimming took off 1 base at V and 5 bases at J, with 17 bases between the two ends. This CDR3 comprises 15 residues. CDR3 sequence: CAWSGLGSWGETQYF. The CDR3 bases are TGTGCCTGGAGTGGGTTGGGGAGTTGGGGTGAGACCCAGTACTTC.

The rearrangement joins TRBV6-2 or TRBV6-3 to TRBJ2-7; 10 bases map to TRBD2. Per the germline V gene, CDR1 is MNHEY and CDR2 is SVGEGT. The CDR3 sequence is 15 residues long. V was pared by 5 bases and J by 5 bases, with 9 bases of the junction left unmatched. The CDR3, as DNA: TGTGCCAGCAGTCCGTTAACTAGCGGGAAGGACGAGCAGTACTTC. Translation gives CASSPLTSGKDEQYF.

The genes are TRBV7-9 and TRBJ2-3; TRBD2 is a possible D gene (6 bases). The V gene's germline CDR1 is SEHNR and CDR2 FQNEAQ (reference sequence). The V and J ends lost 3 bases and 0 bases respectively, with 16 bases between them. The CDR3 contains 17 residues. The CDR3, as DNA: TGTGCCAGCAGCTTCCGAGTAGAGGCGGGGAGCACAGATACGCAGTATTTT. As protein: CASSFRVEAGSTDTQYF.

This chain links TRBV7-2 with TRBJ2-1; D gene ambiguous. The germline CDR1 and CDR2 sequences are SGHTA and FQGNSA. The CDR3 runs to 15 residues. V was trimmed by 5 bases and J by 0 bases, leaving 11 bases between them. The DNA of the CDR3 is TGTGCCAGCAGCCCACGAGATTACTCCTACAATGAGCAGTTCTTC. Translating it yields CASSPRDYSYNEQFF. Full variable domain (remainder filled in from reference TRBV7-2 and TRBJ2-1): GAGVSQSPSNKVTEKGKDVELRCDPISGHTALYWYRQSLGQGLEFLIYFQGNSAPDKSGLPSDRFSAERTGGSVSTLTIQRTQQEDSAVYLCASSPRDYSYNEQFFGPGTRLTVL.

The V and J genes are TRBV6-5 and TRBJ1-3, with D possibly matching TRBD1 (5 bases). In germline, CDR1 is MNHEY, CDR2 SVGAGI. V gave up 6 bases and J gave up 0 bases, with 9 bases separating them. The CDR3 contains 14 residues. This CDR3 is CASSHTGSGNTIYF. The CDR3 DNA follows: TGTGCCAGCAGCCACACAGGCTCTGGAAACACCATATATTTT.

This sequence joins TRBV5-1 and TRBJ2-5; tentatively, D is TRBD2 (5 bases). The CDR3 consists of 13 residues. V shed 2 bases and J shed 2 bases, with 7 bases lying between them. The germline V gene has CDR1 SGHRS and CDR2 YFSETQ. CDR3 DNA: TGCGCCAGCAGCTTCCTAGCACAAGAGACCCAGTACTTC. Translating gives CASSFLAQETQYF.

The genes are TRBV28 and TRBJ2-7; 13 positions agree with TRBD2. The ends lost 5 bases at V and 4 bases at J; junction bases unmatched: 5. Per the germline V gene, CDR1 is MDHEN and CDR2 is SYDVKM. This CDR3 region has 15 residues. The CDR3 sequence: CASSPRTSGRYEQYF. The CDR3 coding sequence is TGTGCCAGCAGTCCCAGGACTAGCGGGAGATACGAGCAGTACTTC.

The chain is built from TRBV4-1 and TRBJ1-2; D gene ambiguous. The germline CDR1 and CDR2 sequences are MGHRA and YSYEKL. There are 14 residues in the CDR3. Trimming removed 4 bases at V and 6 bases at J, with 15 bases between. In DNA form, the CDR3 reads TGCGCCAGCAGCCTCAATCTGGCAGTCAATGGCTACACCTTC. The encoded protein is CASSLNLAVNGYTF.

V gene TRBV7-2 combines with J gene TRBJ2-2; D perhaps matches TRBD1 (6 bases). The V gene lost 3 bases and the J gene lost 4 bases, with 12 bases spanning the gap. This CDR3 region has 15 residues. Germline values: CDR1 SGHTA, CDR2 FQGNSA. This CDR3 reads CASSFGTPPTGELFF. The CDR3 DNA follows: TGTGCCAGCAGCTTTGGGACACCTCCCACCGGGGAGCTGTTTTTT.